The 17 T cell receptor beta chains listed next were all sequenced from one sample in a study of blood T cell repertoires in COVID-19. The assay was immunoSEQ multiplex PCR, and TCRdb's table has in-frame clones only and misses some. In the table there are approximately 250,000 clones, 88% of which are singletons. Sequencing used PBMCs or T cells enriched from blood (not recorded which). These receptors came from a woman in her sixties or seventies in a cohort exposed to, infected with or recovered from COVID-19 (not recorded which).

The chain's CDR3 is CASSSLSASTDTQYF. The CDR3 DNA reads TGTGCCAGCAGTTCCCTTAGCGCCAGCACAGATACGCAGTATTTT. The chain joins TRBV28 to TRBJ2-3, with a weak D call TRBD2 (5 bases). CDR1 is MDHEN, CDR2 SYDVKM, per germline. CDR3 length equals 15 residues. The V end was cut by 4 bases, the J end by 0 bases, with 11 bases between.

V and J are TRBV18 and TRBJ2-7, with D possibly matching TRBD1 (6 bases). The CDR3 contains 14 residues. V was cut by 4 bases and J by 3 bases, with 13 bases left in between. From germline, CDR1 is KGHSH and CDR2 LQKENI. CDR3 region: CASSLRGSLYEQYF. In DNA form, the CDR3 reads TGTGCCAGCTCACTTAGGGGGTCCCTCTACGAGCAGTACTTC.

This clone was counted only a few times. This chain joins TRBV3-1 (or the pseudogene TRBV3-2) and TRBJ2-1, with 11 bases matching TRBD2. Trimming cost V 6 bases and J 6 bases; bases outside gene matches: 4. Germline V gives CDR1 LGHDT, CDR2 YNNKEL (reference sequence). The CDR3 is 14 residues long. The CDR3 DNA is TGTGCCAGCAGTCATAGCGGGAGGGCCAATGAGCAGTTCTTC. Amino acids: CASSHSGRANEQFF.

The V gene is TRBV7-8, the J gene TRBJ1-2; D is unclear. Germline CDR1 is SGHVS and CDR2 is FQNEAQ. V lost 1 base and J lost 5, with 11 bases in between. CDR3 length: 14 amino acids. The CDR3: CASSLGGGRYGYTF. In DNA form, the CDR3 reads TGTGCCAGCAGCTTAGGTGGTGGGAGATATGGCTACACCTTC.

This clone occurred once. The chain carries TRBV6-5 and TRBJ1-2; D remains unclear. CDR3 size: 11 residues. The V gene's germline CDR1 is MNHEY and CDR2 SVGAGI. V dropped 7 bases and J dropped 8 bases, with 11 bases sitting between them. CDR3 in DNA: TGTGCCAGCAAAGCCGAGGGAGGCTACACCTTC. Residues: CASKAEGGYTF.

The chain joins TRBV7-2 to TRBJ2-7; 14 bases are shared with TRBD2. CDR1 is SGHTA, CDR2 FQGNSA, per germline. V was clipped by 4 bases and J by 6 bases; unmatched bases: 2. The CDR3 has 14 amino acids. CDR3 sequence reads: CASSYGLAGGEQYF. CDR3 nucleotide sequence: TGTGCCAGCAGCTACGGACTAGCGGGAGGCGAGCAGTACTTC.

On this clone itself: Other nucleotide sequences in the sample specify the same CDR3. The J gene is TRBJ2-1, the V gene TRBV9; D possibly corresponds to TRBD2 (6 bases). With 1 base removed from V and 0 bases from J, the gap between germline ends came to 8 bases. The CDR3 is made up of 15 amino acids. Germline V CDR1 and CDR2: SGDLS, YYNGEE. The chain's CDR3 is CASSVSGSSYNEQFF. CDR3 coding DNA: TGTGCCAGCAGCGTATCCGGGAGCTCCTACAATGAGCAGTTCTTC.

CDR3 protein: CASSLGTGGYDGYTF. CDR3 in DNA: TGTGCCAGCAGCTTGGGGACAGGGGGATACGATGGCTACACCTTC. V and J are TRBV7-9 and TRBJ1-2, with 11 bases aligning to TRBD1. The CDR3 extends over 15 amino acids. CDR1 and CDR2 from the germline V gene are SEHNR and FQNEAQ (reference sequence). The V gene end was trimmed by 3 bases and the J gene end by 6 bases; junction bases not matched to a gene: 6.

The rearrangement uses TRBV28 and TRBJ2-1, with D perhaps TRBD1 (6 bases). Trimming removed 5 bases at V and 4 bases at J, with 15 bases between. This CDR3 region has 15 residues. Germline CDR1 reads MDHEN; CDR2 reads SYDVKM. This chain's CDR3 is CASSPPGTQYNEQFF. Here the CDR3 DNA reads TGTGCCAGCAGTCCCCCCGGGACACAATACAATGAGCAGTTCTTC.

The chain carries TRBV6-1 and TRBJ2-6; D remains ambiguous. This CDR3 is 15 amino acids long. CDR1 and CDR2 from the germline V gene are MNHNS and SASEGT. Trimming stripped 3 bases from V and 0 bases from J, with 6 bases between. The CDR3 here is CASSERYSGANVLTF. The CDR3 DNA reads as TGTGCCAGCAGTGAGCGGTACTCTGGGGCCAACGTCCTGACTTTC.

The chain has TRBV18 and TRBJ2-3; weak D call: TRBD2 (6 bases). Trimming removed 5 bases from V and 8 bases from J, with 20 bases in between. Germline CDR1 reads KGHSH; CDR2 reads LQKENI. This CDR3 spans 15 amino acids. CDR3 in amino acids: CASSKTRTEGGTQYF. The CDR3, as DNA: TGTGCCAGCTCAAAGACTAGGACGGAGGGAGGTACGCAGTATTTT.

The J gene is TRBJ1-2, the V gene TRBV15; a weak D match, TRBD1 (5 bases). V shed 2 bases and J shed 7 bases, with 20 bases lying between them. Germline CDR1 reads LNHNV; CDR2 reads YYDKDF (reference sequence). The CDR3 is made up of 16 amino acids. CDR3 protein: CATSRSGGRPPLGYTF. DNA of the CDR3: TGTGCCACCAGCAGAAGCGGGGGACGGCCGCCCCTTGGCTACACCTTC.

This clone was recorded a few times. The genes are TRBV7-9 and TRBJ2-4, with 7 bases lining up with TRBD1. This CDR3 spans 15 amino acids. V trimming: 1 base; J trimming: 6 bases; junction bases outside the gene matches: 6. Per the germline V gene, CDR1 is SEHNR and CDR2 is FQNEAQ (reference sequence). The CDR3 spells CASSLVRQGRNIQYF. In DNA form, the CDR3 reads TGTGCCAGCAGCTTAGTACGACAGGGCAGAAACATTCAGTACTTC.

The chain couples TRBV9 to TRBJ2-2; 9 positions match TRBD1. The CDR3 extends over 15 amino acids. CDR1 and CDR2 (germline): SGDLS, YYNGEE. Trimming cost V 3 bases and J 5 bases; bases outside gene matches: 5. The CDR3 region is CASSGGTGYTGELFF. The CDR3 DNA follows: TGTGCCAGCAGCGGAGGGACAGGGTATACCGGGGAGCTGTTTTTT. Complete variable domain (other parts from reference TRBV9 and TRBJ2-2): DSGVTQTPKHLITATGQRVTLRCSPRSGDLSVYWYQQSLDQGLQFLIQYYNGEERAKGNILERFSAQQFPDLHSELNLSSLELGDSALYFCASSGGTGYTGELFFGEGSRLTVL.

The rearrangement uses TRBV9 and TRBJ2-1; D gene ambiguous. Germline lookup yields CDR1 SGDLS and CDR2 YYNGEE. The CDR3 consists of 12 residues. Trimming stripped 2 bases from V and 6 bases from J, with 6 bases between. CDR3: CASSVGFNEQFF. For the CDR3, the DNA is TGTGCCAGCAGCGTTGGCTTCAATGAGCAGTTCTTC. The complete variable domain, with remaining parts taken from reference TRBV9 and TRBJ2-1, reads DSGVTQTPKHLITATGQRVTLRCSPRSGDLSVYWYQQSLDQGLQFLIQYYNGEERAKGNILERFSAQQFPDLHSELNLSSLELGDSALYFCASSVGFNEQFFGPGTRLTVL.

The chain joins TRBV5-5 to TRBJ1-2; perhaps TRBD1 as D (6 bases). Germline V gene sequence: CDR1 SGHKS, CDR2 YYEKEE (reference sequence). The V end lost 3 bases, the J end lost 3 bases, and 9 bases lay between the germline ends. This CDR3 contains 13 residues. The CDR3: CASSSDSDYGYTF. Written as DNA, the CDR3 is TGTGCCAGCAGCTCGGACAGCGACTATGGCTACACCTTC. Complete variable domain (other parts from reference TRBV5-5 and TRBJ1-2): DAGVTQSPTHLIKTRGQQVTLRCSPISGHKSVSWYQQVLGQGPQFIFQYYEKEERGRGNFPDRFSARQFPNYSSELNVNALLLGDSALYLCASSSDSDYGYTFGSGTRLTVV.

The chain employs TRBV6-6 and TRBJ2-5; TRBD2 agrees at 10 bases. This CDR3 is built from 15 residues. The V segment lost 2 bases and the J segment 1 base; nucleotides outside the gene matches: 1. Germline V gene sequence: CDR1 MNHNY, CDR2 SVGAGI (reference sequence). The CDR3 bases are TGTGCCAGCAGTTACCGGACTAGCGGCCAAGAGACCCAGTACTTC. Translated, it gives CASSYRTSGQETQYF.